This T cell receptor (beta chain) originates from a study of blood T cells in healthy people across ages. Germline V gene lookup returns CDR1 DFQATT and CDR2 SNEGSKA (reference sequence). V lost 6 bases, J lost 0 bases, and 15 bases lay in between. There are 15 residues in the CDR3. A J-beta primer mix and a sample-barcoded 5' primer were used in a second PCR of roughly 7 to 12 cycles. TCRdb processed the 5' RACE reads anew with MiXCR; each CDR3 protein has one entry. The sample contains 1.4 million or so distinct CDR3 sequences, around 40% of which appear only once. This TCR came from a woman aged 18-29 years in good health. The sample consisted of blood. The chain couples TRBV20-1 to TRBJ2-1, with D maybe TRBD2 (6 bases). The CDR3 sequence is CSAASGHSSYNEQFF. Here the CDR3 DNA reads TGCAGTGCAGCCAGCGGGCATAGCTCCTACAATGAGCAGTTCTTC.